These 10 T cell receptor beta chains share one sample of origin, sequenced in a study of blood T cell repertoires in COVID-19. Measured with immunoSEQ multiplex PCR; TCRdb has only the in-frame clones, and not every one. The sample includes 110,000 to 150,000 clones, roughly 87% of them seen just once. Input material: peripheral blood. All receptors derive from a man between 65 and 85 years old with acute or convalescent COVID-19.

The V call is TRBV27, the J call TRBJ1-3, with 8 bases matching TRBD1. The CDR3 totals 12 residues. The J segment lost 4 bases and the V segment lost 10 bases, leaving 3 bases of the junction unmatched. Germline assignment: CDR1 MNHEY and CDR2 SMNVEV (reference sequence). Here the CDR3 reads CATRDRGNTIYF. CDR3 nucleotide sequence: TGTGCCACCCGGGACAGGGGAAACACCATATATTTT.

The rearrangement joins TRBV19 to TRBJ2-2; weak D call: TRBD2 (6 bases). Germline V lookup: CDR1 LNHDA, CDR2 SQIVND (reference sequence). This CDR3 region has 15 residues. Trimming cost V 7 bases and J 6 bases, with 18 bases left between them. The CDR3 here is CASNPLVGLPGELFF. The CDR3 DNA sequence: TGTGCCAGTAATCCTCTCGTCGGACTACCCGGGGAGCTGTTTTTT.

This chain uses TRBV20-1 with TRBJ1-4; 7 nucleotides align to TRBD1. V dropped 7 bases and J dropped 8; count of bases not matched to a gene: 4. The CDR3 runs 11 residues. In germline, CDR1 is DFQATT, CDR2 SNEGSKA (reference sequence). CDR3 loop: CSVGTDEKLFF. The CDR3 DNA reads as TGCAGTGTAGGGACAGACGAAAAACTGTTTTTT.

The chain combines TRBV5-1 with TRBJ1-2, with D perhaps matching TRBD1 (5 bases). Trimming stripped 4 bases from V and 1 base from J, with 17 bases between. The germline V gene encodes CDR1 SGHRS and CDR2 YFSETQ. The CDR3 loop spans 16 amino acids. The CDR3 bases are TGCGCCAGCAGCCCGGGACTGACCGAGCTTAACTATGGCTACACCTTC. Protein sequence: CASSPGLTELNYGYTF.

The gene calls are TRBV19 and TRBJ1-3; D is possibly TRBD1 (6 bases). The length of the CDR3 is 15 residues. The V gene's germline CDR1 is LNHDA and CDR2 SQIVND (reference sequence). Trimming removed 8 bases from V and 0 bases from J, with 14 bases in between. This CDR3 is CASGDRRHSGNTIYF. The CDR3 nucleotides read TGTGCCAGTGGAGACAGGCGTCACTCTGGAAACACCATATATTTT.

The CDR3 DNA is TGTGCCAGCAGCACAGGGCCAAGGACAGATACGCAGTATTTT. This sequence encodes CASSTGPRTDTQYF. This chain connects TRBV7-9 to TRBJ2-3; possible D gene TRBD1, 6 bases. This CDR3 is built from 14 residues. The germline V and J ends were trimmed by 5 bases and 3 bases, with 12 bases remaining between them. Looked up from germline, CDR1 is SEHNR and CDR2 is FQNEAQ (reference sequence).

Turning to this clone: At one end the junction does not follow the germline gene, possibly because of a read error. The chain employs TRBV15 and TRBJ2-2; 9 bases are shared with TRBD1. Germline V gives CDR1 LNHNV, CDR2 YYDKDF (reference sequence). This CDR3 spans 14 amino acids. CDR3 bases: TGTGCCACCGGCGACAGGGGGAACGCCGGGGAGCTGTTTTTT. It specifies CATGDRGNAGELFF.

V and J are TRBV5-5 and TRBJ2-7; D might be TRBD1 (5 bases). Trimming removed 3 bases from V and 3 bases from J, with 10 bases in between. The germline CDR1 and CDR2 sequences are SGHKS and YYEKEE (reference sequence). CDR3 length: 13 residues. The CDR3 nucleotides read TGTGCCAGCAGCTGGTCCAGGGACTACGAGCAGTACTTC. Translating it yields CASSWSRDYEQYF.

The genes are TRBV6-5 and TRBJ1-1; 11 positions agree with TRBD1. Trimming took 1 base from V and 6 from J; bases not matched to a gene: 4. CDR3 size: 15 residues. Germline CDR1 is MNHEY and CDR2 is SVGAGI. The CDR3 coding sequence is TGTGCCAGCAGTTACTATGGGACAGGGGGGGCTGAAGCTTTCTTT. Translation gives CASSYYGTGGAEAFF.

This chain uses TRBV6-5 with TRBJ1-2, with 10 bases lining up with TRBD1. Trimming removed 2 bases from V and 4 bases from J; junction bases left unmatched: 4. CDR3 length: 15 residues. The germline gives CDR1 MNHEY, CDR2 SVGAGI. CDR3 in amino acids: CASSYGQGVGYGYTF. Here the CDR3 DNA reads TGTGCCAGCAGTTACGGACAGGGGGTTGGCTATGGCTACACCTTC.